This T cell receptor beta chain was recovered during a study of memory CD4+ T cells and cytomegalovirus serostatus. As for the study in general: Donors were healthy Belgian adults, several CMV seropositive and under 30 seronegative. The study, taken as a whole, reports: CD4+ memory repertoires contained about two fifths of the 164 reported CMV TCRbeta sequences.

The sort gate was single viable CD3+CD4+CD8-CD45RO+ cells for memory CD4+ T cells. Positive selection with CD4 microbeads enriched total CD4+ T cells. Comments on this clone: Its antigen is unidentified.

Looked up from germline, CDR1 is GTSNPN and CDR2 is SVGIG (reference sequence). Trimming shortened V by 3 bases and J by 14 bases, and 7 bases separated the two germline ends. The CDR3 is made up of 9 amino acids. Assay used: immunoSEQ multiplex PCR; TCRdb lists only in-frame clones, some missing. This table has 35,000 to 40,000 clones, around 80% appearing once. Sequencing was carried out using memory CD4+ T cells from blood. This chain uses TRBV30 with TRBJ1-4; D call uncertain. This sequence originates from an adult in good health and CMV-seropositive. Here the CDR3 reads CAWRGRLFF. CDR3 sequence (DNA): TGTGCCTGGAGGGGTAGGCTGTTTTTT.